This record concerns one T cell receptor (beta chain) sequence. Its antigen is still unknown. This sequence may be a read error, since a much larger clone differs from it by one base. Germline DNA was also extracted, and blood RNA derived from unsorted whole blood. None of the patients had received treatment, and all had chronic HBV infection. This CDR3 comprises 15 residues. Germline V gives CDR1 MNHEY, CDR2 SVGAGI. The authors made TCR beta cDNA from around 500 ng total RNA with a constant-region primer. Library construction for TCR beta comprised three nested multiplex PCR rounds performed with slightly modified ARM-PCR. Both of the initial two PCR rounds ran for around 9 cycles and employed TRBV1-TRBV30 forward primers alongside a C-beta reverse primer. A single record per CDR3 protein comes from TCRdb applying MiXCR to the multiplex PCR reads. The data contain about 310,000 distinct CDR3 sequences, roughly 60% of them seen just once; the ten biggest clones take up over 15%.

The data derive from a study of tumor-infiltrating lymphocytes in primary liver carcinoma. The overall study: Patients diagnosed with primary liver carcinoma received treatment through surgical resection. Enrolled patients were male and female, aged 30 to 69 years. Study findings and constraints: Samples were bulk unsorted, so CD4+ and CD8+ repertoires were not compared.

The sample was peripheral blood. The origin of this receptor is a woman aged 30 to 39 with primary liver carcinoma and hepatitis B virus infection. This chain links TRBV6-5 with TRBJ2-2, with D perhaps TRBD1 or TRBD2 (6 bases each). CDR3 amino acids: CASSYIQGGTGELLF. The CDR3 nucleotides are TGTGCCAGCAGTTACATACAGGGAGGCACCGGGGAGCTGCTTTTT.